This TCR beta chain was sequenced during a study of cytomegalovirus exposure and HLA in healthy donors (dated by TCRdb to 2016 to 2017). Regarding the complete study: According to a later analysis, one platform produced both the roughly 120 validation repertoires and the roughly 640 repertoires of the first cohort. The study aimed to test whether signatures of past pathogen exposure could be identified by cataloging public T cell receptors. High-throughput TCR immunosequencing, statistical association of individual TCRs with disease status, and machine learning were combined to predict cytomegalovirus infection status. Besides the first cohort of 666 subjects, a separate validation cohort made up of 120 different subjects was used. The research as a whole found: All 120 or so repertoires were used to score co-occurrence in the validation cohort in a later analysis, because that analysis had no HLA typing for the cohort. Subsequent analysis determined that TCRs grouped into clusters in the first cohort also showed a tendency toward co-occurrence across the roughly 130 validation repertoires, and 85% to 95% of cluster scores exceeded 0. Across donors, most TCR sequences were observed very rarely, whereas some public TCRs were present in many individuals. The study gave a list of 150 to 200 TCR beta chains associated with cytomegalovirus. In both the original and validation cohorts, the classifier was reported to diagnose cytomegalovirus status with high specificity and sensitivity. The authors suggested that the approach could potentially be extended to other disease states and immunological phenotypes. In vitro tests confirmed that a few of the cytomegalovirus-associated TCR beta chains recognize cytomegalovirus antigens.

The library was obtained by the immunoSEQ multiplex PCR assay. Concerning the study's data processing: To diagnose cytomegalovirus status from the catalog of TCR beta chain sequences, a statistical classification framework was built. TCRdb provides this immuneACCESS table in a form limited to in-frame rearrangements. Some clones are lacking; in checked studies, under half of them reflect an unresolved V gene, and why the rest are absent is not known. From that table come the V and J calls and clone size; the DNA was used to work out D and trimming. In all, the sample holds tens of thousands of clones, and approximately 96% of those were seen once. Less than 0.8% of the sample is held by the ten biggest clonotypes. Concerning this clone itself: The specificity of this receptor is unknown. Base-call qualities are not available, and no considerably larger clone is one nucleotide away.

From its cysteine to its valine, the CDR3 spans 15 amino acids. Here the CDR3 DNA is all that survives: 45 bases in frame from base 1. The donors belonged to the validation cohort of about 120 subjects, which was separate from the roughly 670-subject first cohort. Input material: PBMCs. The receptor was isolated from a man between 18 and 35 years old in good health and CMV-seronegative. This sequence uses TRBV21-1 and TRBJ2-7; the table's D call, TRBD1, has no DNA check behind it. TRBV21-1 is a known pseudogene. The sequenced DNA: TGTGCCAGCATCCAGCGCGACAGGGGTGCCTACGAGCAGTACGTC. Protein translation: CASIQRDRGAYEQYV.